The 14 T cell receptor beta chains below all came from one sample that was sequenced in a study of neurological immune-mediated disorders. TCRdb analysed the 5' RACE reads with MiXCR anew, one entry per CDR3 protein. The table has 80,000 to 95,000 distinct CDR3 sequences, approximately 4% seen once. Sequencing input: PBMCs. Receptors originate from a woman between 50 and 59 years old with multiple sclerosis.

This clonotype was seen repeatedly, ten times or more. This chain uses TRBV4-2 with TRBJ2-7; TRBD2 matches at 11 bases. The CDR3 sequence is 16 residues long. J gave up 3 bases and V 3 bases, and 7 bases lay outside the gene matches. Germline V gene lookup returns CDR1 LGHNA and CDR2 YNFKEQ. CDR3 residues: CASSHASTSGVYEQYF. The CDR3 bases are TGTGCCAGCAGCCATGCCTCGACTAGCGGGGTCTACGAGCAGTACTTC.

This clonotype was recorded a few times. V is TRBV6-2 or TRBV6-3 and J is TRBJ1-1; 7 bases map to TRBD1. This CDR3 spans 17 amino acids. After removal of 6 bases from V and 1 base from J, the junction contained 14 bases not matched to a gene. Looked up from germline, CDR1 is MNHEY and CDR2 is SVGEGT. This CDR3 is CASSPPTGPRENTEAFF. The CDR3 nucleotides read TGTGCCAGCAGCCCCCCGACAGGGCCTCGGGAGAACACTGAAGCTTTCTTT.

The gene calls are TRBV6-6 and TRBJ1-5; D not certain. CDR1 is MNHNY and CDR2 is SVGAGI in the germline V gene (reference sequence). The CDR3 runs to 12 residues. The V and J ends lost 3 bases and 7 bases respectively, with 7 bases between them. CDR3 sequence: CASSYGRQPQHF. The CDR3 coding sequence is TGTGCCAGCAGTTATGGTAGGCAGCCCCAGCATTTT.

For this clonotype: A junction end diverges from the germline sequence, so it may reflect a read error. This chain connects TRBV20-1 to TRBJ2-3; 7 positions agree with TRBD2. Germline V gene data show CDR1 as DFQATT and CDR2 as SNEGSKA (reference sequence). This CDR3 spans 17 amino acids. The CDR3 is CSAREGFKRGGLDKQYF. CDR3 in DNA: TGCAGTGCTAGAGAAGGTTTCAAGCGGGGTGGGTTGGATAAGCAGTATTTT.

This clonotype was recorded at least ten times. This chain links TRBV2 with TRBJ2-7; tentatively, D is TRBD1 (6 bases). Trimming cost V 7 bases and J 3 bases, with 10 bases left between them. This CDR3 has 12 residues. CDR1 is SNHLY and CDR2 is FYNNEI in the germline V gene. The CDR3 sequence: CASTVQGYEQYF. The CDR3 DNA is TGTGCCAGCACGGTACAGGGCTACGAGCAGTACTTC.

This clonotype has at least ten counts. The rearrangement joins TRBV6-6 to TRBJ2-3; 7 positions agree with TRBD1. J was trimmed by 6 bases and V by 5 bases; bases with no gene match: 8. CDR1 MNHNY and CDR2 SVGAGI come from the germline V gene (reference sequence). The CDR3 consists of 14 residues. The CDR3 reads CASSTSYRGDTQYF. The CDR3 region has the DNA TGTGCCAGCAGTACTTCTTACAGGGGTGATACGCAGTATTTT.

In this sample, this clonotype turned up many times. The chain couples TRBV5-5 to TRBJ2-5; maybe TRBD2 (6 bases). Germline V gene lookup returns CDR1 SGHKS and CDR2 YYEKEE (reference sequence). The CDR3 has 13 amino acids. V shed 4 bases and J shed 5 bases, with 12 bases lying between them. Here the CDR3 DNA reads TGTGCCAGCAGCACCGGGGGTAGGGAGACCCAGTACTTC. This encodes CASSTGGRETQYF.

This clonotype was recorded at least ten times. The chain employs TRBV5-1 and TRBJ2-1, with 7 bases that match TRBD2. V gave up 1 base and J gave up 5 bases; unmatched junction bases: 3. The CDR3 has 14 amino acids. Germline-derived CDR1 and CDR2 are SGHRS and YFSETQ. CDR3 in DNA: TGCGCCAGCAGCTTGTGGGGGGGAGACAATGAGCAGTTCTTC. It translates to CASSLWGGDNEQFF.

This clonotype was seen at least ten times. V is TRBV7-9 and J is TRBJ2-7, with TRBD1 matching 8 bases. CDR3 length: 15 residues. Germline V gene lookup returns CDR1 SEHNR and CDR2 FQNEAQ (reference sequence). V gave up 6 bases and J gave up 1 base; unmatched junction bases: 8. In DNA, the CDR3 is TGTGCCAGCAGTCCGGGACAGGCGGCATCCTACGAGCAGTACTTC. Its protein is CASSPGQAASYEQYF.

This clonotype came up many times. The CDR3 DNA sequence: TGTGCCAGCAGCTCCCGGGACAGTTACTCCCCGGATACGCAGTATTTT. Translated, it gives CASSSRDSYSPDTQYF. The chain links TRBV7-9 to TRBJ2-3, with 7 nucleotides matching TRBD1. The germline CDR1 and CDR2 sequences are SEHNR and FQNEAQ (reference sequence). This CDR3 has 16 residues. Unmatched junction bases numbered 13, after V lost 4 bases and J lost 6 bases. Full variable domain (remainder filled in from reference TRBV7-9 and TRBJ2-3): DTGVSQNPRHKITKRGQNVTFRCDPISEHNRLYWYRQTLGQGPEFLTYFQNEAQLEKSRLLSDRFSAERPKGSFSTLEIQRTEQGDSAMYLCASSSRDSYSPDTQYFGPGTRLTVL.

The table lists this clonotype with many counts. The chain has TRBV18 and TRBJ2-7; D perhaps matches TRBD1 (6 bases). The CDR3 spans 13 residues. Germline V gene data show CDR1 as KGHSH and CDR2 as LQKENI. Trimming stripped 3 bases from V and 7 bases from J, with 13 bases between. This CDR3 is CASSPYRDGEQYF. In DNA, the CDR3 is TGTGCCAGCTCACCTTACAGGGATGGGGAGCAGTACTTC.

This clonotype has a count of ten or more. The chain recombines TRBV5-1 with TRBJ1-5; D not resolved. Trimming cost V 5 bases and J 2 bases, with 8 bases left between them. In germline, CDR1 is SGHRS, CDR2 YFSETQ. CDR3 length: 13 residues. The CDR3 region has the DNA TGCGCCAGCAGTATCGACGGCAATCAGCCCCAGCATTTT. This gives the protein CASSIDGNQPQHF.

This clonotype was found a few times. One base away lies a much larger clone, so this may be a sequencing read error. V gene TRBV5-1 combines with J gene TRBJ2-7; the D gene could be TRBD1 or TRBD2 (5 bases each). The V end lost 4 bases, the J end lost 2 bases, and 13 bases lay between the germline ends. Per germline, CDR1 SGHRS and CDR2 YFSETQ. CDR3 length equals 14 residues. The CDR3 protein is CASSGTKRAYEQYF. CDR3 nucleotide sequence: TGCGCCAGCAGCGGGACCAAGAGGGCCTACGAGCAGTACTTC.

This clonotype came up many times. V and J are TRBV20-1 and TRBJ1-6; the match to TRBD1 covers 9 bases. The CDR3 spans 13 residues. Trimming removed 5 bases from V and 10 bases from J; junction bases left unmatched: 6. Germline CDR1 is DFQATT and CDR2 is SNEGSKA (reference sequence). CDR3 region: CSAYGTGTSPLHF. The CDR3 region has the DNA TGCAGTGCTTACGGGACAGGGACCTCACCCCTCCACTTT.